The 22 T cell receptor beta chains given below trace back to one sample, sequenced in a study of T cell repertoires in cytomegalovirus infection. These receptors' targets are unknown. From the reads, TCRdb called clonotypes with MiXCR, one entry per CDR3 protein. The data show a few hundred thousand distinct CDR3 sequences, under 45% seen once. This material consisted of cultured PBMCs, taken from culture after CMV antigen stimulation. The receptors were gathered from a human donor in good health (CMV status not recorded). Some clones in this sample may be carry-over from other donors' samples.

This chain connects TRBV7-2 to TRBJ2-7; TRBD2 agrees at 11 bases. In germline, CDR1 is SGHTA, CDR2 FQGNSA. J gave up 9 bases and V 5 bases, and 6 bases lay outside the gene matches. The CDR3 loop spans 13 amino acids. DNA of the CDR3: TGTGCCAGCAGCATGGGACTAGCGGACAGGCAGTACTTC. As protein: CASSMGLADRQYF.

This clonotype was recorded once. This chain's CDR3 is CASSYIKGFGGGYNEQFF. CDR3 nucleotides: TGTGCCAGCAGTTACATTAAGGGTTTCGGGGGGGGGTACAATGAGCAGTTCTTC. V is TRBV12-3 or TRBV12-4 and J is TRBJ2-1; 8 bases line up with TRBD2. The CDR3 loop spans 18 amino acids. V lost 4 bases to trimming and J lost 4 bases; unmatched junction nucleotides: 15.

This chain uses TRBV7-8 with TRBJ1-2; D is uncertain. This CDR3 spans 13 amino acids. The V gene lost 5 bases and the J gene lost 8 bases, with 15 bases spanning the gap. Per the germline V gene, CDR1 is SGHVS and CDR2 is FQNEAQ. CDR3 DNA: TGTGCCAGCAGCAAGGAGGTGGTTTCGGGCTACACCTTC. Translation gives CASSKEVVSGYTF.

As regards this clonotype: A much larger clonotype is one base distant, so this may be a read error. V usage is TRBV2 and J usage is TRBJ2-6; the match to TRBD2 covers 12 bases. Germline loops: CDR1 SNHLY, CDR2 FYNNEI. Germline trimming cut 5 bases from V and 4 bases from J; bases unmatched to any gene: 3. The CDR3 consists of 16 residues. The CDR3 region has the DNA TGTGCCAGCAGTAGACTAGCGGGAGTCGGGGCCAACGTCCTGACTTTC. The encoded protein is CASSRLAGVGANVLTF.

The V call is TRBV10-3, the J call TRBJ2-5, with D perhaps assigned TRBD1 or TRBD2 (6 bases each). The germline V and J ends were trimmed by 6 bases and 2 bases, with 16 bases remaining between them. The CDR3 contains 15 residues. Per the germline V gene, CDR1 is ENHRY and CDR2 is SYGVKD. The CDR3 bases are TGTGCCATCAGGCCATCAGGGGAGGCACAAGAGACCCAGTACTTC. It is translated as CAIRPSGEAQETQYF.

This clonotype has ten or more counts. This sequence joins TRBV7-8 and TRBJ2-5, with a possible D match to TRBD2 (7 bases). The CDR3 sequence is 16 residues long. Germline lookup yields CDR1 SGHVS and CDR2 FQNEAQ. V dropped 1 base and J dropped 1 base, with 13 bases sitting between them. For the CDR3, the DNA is TGTGCCAGCAGCTTAGGGGCGGGGGCCCTCCAAGAGACCCAGTACTTC. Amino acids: CASSLGAGALQETQYF.

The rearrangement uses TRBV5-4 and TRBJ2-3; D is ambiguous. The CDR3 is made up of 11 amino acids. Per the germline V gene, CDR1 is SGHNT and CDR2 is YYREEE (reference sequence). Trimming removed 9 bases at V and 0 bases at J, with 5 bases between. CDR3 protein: CAISSTDTQYF. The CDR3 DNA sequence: TGTGCCATCTCAAGCACAGATACGCAGTATTTT. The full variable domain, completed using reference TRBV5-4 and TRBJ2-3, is ETGVTQSPTHLIKTRGQQVTLRCSSQSGHNTVSWYQQALGQGPQFIFQYYREEENGRGNFPPRFSGLQFPNYSSELNVNALELDDSALYLCAISSTDTQYFGPGTRLTVL.

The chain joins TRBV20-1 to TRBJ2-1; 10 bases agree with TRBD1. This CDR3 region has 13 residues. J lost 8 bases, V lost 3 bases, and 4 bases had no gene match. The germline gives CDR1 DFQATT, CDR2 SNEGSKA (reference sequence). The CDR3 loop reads CSARDRGYYEQFF. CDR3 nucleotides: TGCAGTGCTAGGGACAGGGGGTATTATGAGCAGTTCTTC.

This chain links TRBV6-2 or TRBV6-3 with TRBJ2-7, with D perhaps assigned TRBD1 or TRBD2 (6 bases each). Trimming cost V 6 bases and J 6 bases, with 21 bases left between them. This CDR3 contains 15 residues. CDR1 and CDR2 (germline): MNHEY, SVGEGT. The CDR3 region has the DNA TGTGCCAGCAGACGCGGGACACTTCGTACTACCGAGCAGTACTTC. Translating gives CASRRGTLRTTEQYF.

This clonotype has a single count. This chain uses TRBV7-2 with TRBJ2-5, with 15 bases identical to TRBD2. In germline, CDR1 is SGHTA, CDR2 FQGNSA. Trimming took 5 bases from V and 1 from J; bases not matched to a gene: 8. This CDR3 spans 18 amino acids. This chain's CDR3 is CASSPGTSGGPRQETQYF. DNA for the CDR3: TGTGCCAGCAGCCCCGGGACTAGCGGGGGGCCCCGCCAAGAGACCCAGTACTTC.

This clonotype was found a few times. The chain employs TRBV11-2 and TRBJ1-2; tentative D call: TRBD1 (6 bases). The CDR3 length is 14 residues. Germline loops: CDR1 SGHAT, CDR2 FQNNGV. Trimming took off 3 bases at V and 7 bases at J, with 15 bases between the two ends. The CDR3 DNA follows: TGTGCCAGCAGCTTGATCGGACAGTTGGTTGGCTACACCTTC. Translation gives CASSLIGQLVGYTF. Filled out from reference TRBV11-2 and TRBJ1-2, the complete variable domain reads EAGVAQSPRYKIIEKRQSVAFWCNPISGHATLYWYQQILGQGPKLLIQFQNNGVVDDSQLPKDRFSAERLKGVDSTLKIQPAKLEDSAVYLCASSLIGQLVGYTFGSGTRLTVV.

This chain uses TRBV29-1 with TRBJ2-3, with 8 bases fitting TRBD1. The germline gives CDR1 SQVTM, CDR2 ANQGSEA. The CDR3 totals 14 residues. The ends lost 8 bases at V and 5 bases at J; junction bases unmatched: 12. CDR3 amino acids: CSIEQGVAGDTQYF. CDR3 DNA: TGCAGCATAGAACAGGGGGTTGCTGGAGATACGCAGTATTTT.

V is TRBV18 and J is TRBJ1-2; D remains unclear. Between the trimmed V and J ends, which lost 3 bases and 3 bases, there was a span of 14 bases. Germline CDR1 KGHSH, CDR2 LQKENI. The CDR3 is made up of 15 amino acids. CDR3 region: CASSPVRLLDYGYTF. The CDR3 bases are TGTGCCAGCTCACCCGTTCGCCTTTTGGACTATGGCTACACCTTC.

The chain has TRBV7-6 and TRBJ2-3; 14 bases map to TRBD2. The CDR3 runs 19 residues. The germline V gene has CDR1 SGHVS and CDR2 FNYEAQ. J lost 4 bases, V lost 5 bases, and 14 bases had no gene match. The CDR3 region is CASSKTTSGGARGADTQYF. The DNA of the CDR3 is TGTGCCAGCAGCAAGACGACTAGCGGGGGGGCCCGGGGGGCAGATACGCAGTATTTT.

In DNA form, the CDR3 reads TGTGCCACCAGCACCATCTCTGGGGCCAACGTCCTGACTTTC. This encodes CATSTISGANVLTF. V and J are TRBV15 and TRBJ2-6, with D unclear. The germline CDR1 and CDR2 sequences are LNHNV and YYDKDF (reference sequence). Deletions cut 4 bases from V and 0 bases from J, with 4 bases between. This CDR3 contains 14 residues.

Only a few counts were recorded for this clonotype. CDR3 nucleotide sequence: TGCGCCAGCAGCCAGAGACAGGGCGCCACTGAAGCTTTCTTT. It encodes CASSQRQGATEAFF. The chain combines TRBV4-1 with TRBJ1-1; 7 bases are a match to TRBD1. The V and J ends lost 3 bases and 4 bases, in that order; junction bases with no gene match: 5. Germline V gene data show CDR1 as MGHRA and CDR2 as YSYEKL. The CDR3 is 14 residues long.

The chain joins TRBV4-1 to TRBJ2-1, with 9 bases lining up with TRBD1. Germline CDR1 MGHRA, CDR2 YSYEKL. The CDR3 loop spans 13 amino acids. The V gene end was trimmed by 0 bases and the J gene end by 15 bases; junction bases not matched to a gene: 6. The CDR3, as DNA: TGCGCCAGCAGCCAAGAAAGCCGGGACAGGGTGTTCTTC. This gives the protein CASSQESRDRVFF.

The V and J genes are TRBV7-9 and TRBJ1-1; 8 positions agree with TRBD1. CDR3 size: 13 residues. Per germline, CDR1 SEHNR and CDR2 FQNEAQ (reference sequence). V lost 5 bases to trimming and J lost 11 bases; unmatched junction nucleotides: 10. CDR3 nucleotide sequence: TGTGCCAGCAGCGTACAGGGGGTTGGTGCGGCTTTCTTT. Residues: CASSVQGVGAAFF.

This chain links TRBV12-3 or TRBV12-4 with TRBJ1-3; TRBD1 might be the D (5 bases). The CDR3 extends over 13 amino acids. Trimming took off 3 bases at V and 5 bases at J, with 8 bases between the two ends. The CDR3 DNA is TGTGCCAGCAGTTTGAGGGGCCGAAACACCATATATTTT. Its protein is CASSLRGRNTIYF.

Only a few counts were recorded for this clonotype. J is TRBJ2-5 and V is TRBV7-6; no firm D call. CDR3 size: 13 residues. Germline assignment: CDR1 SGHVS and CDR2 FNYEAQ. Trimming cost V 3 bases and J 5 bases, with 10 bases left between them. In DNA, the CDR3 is TGTGCCAGCAGCTTGGACGACTTTGAGACCCAGTACTTC. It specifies CASSLDDFETQYF.

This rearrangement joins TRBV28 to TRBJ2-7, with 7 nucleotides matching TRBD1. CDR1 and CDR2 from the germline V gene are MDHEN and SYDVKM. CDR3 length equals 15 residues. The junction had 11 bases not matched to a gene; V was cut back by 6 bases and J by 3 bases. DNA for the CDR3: TGTGCCAGCAGCCGCCCTTGGCCAGGGGGCTACGAGCAGTACTTC. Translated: CASSRPWPGGYEQYF. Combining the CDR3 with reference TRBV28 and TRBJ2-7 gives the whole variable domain DVKVTQSSRYLVKRTGEKVFLECVQDMDHENMFWYRQDPGLGLRLIYFSYDVKMKEKGDIPEGYSVSREKKERFSLILESASTNQTSMYLCASSRPWPGGYEQYFGPGTRLTVT.

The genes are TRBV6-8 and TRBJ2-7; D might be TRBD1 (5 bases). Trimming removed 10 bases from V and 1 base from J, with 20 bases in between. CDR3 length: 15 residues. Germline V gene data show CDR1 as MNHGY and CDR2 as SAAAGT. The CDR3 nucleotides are TGTGCCACCTCTAGGGGCTCATGGATATCCTACGAGCAGTACTTC. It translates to CATSRGSWISYEQYF.